This T cell receptor (beta chain) derives from a study of identical twins. Overall study findings and caveats: The more abundant beta clonotypes in cord blood had fewer insertions, and memory repertoires did not show this. Cross-sectional statistics, not tracking of the same donors, supported the conclusions.

TCRdb itself ran the 5' RACE reads through MiXCR, one entry per CDR3 protein. The table has 1,800,000 or so distinct CDR3 sequences, roughly a third seen once. Trimming pared 5 bases from V and 2 bases from J, leaving 15 bases between. The CDR3 sequence is 14 residues long. Germline CDR1 is DFQATT and CDR2 is SNEGSKA (reference sequence). Concerning this clonotype: Its antigen is not known.

The receptor was derived from a newborn girl in good health. The sample comprised cord blood. The chain uses TRBV20-1 and TRBJ2-5; TRBD1 is a possible D gene (5 bases). CDR3 coding DNA: TGCAGTGCTGCCTCTCTGGCAGGGCAAGAGACCCAGTACTTC. Translation: CSAASLAGQETQYF.